The rows below give T cell receptor beta chains drawn from one sample of a study of blood T cell repertoires in COVID-19. Sequencing was performed with immunoSEQ multiplex PCR; in TCRdb, only in-frame clones are kept and a portion is missing. The sample holds about 270,000 clones, around 92% seen once. The sample consisted of peripheral blood. Receptors were obtained from a person in their late teens or twenties with COVID-19, enrolled during active disease. The CDR3 runs from the conserved cysteine through the conserved F or W. The D gene is left open where the match is weak.

TRBJ1-6 NA TRBV2 CASSDWGLADSPLHF
TRBJ2-1 TRBD2 TRBV6-6 CASSSNSGISYNEQFF
TRBJ2-4 NA TRBV10-2 CASSGSRANIQYF
TRBJ2-1 TRBD1 TRBV9 CASSVKTGSVREQFF
TRBJ2-1 NA TRBV28 CASSLAWLRDEQFF
TRBJ2-3 TRBD2 TRBV30 CAWSSSGVSTDTQYF
TRBJ2-3 NA TRBV24-1 CATSDPLGDTDTQYF
TRBJ2-5 NA TRBV18 CASSPLSGPETQYF
TRBJ2-2 TRBD2 TRBV5-7 CASSIPSGRITGELFF
TRBJ2-1 NA TRBV29-1 CSVNPARGHNEQFF
TRBJ2-3 NA TRBV5-8 CASSFEPTAGSADTQYF
TRBJ1-2 TRBD1 TRBV4-2 CASSQDRGQGLSGYTF
TRBJ2-7 NA TRBV5-1 CASSLAGYLGFYEQYF
TRBJ1-2 NA TRBV21-1 CASQVINKGEGYTF
TRBJ1-2 TRBD1 TRBV19 CASSTRRDRARFYGYTF